Described below is a single T cell receptor (beta chain) sequence and its context. Its antigen is currently not known. Base qualities are not recorded, but no much larger clone differs from it by a single base. These data come from a study of OX40 agonist ivuxolimab in advanced cancers. About the study as a whole: Ivuxolimab was a fully human IgG2 agonistic monoclonal antibody targeting the costimulatory receptor OX40 (CD134). Intravenous ivuxolimab was administered to patients every 2 weeks at six dose levels: 0.01, 0.1, 0.3, 1.5, 3 and 10 mg/kg. Of the approximately 50 patients in dose escalation, 19 had hepatocellular carcinoma, about 15 had melanoma, 9 had renal cell carcinoma and 9 had head and neck cancer. In the dose-escalation cohort, 75% to 85% of patients were male, and the mean age was around 65 years with a range of about 20 to 90. Prior anti-PD-1, anti-PD-L1 or anti-CTLA-4 therapy was permitted, and 35% to 40% of dose-escalation patients had received checkpoint inhibitors. Partial responses were achieved by three dose-escalation patients, of whom one had hepatocellular carcinoma and two had cutaneous melanoma. The point of sequencing TCRbeta in the periphery was to test whether ivuxolimab changed TCR sequence diversity and drove clonal T-cell expansion. The monotherapy dose-escalation portion (N of about 50 patients) of the phase I ivuxolimab trial is reported in the paper.

The trial excluded patients who had a history of autoimmune disease or were on systemic immunosuppression. Peripheral blood for TCR sequencing was drawn from every dose cohort at baseline, at cycle 4 day 1 and at cycle 7 day 1. Samples came from an open-label, multicenter, first-in-human phase I dose-escalation trial of ivuxolimab. The trial enrolled adults with locally advanced or metastatic head and neck squamous cell, hepatocellular, melanoma or renal cell carcinoma. CD4+ and CD8+ T cells were sorted separately from peripheral blood before TCR sequencing. The paper's findings and limits, for the study overall: Antigen specificity was not determined for the clonally expanded peripheral T cells. After ivuxolimab, expanded clones were on average more numerous among CD8+ T cells than among CD4+ T cells. At doses from 0.1 to 3.0 mg/kg, clonal expansion was seen in both CD4+ and CD8+ blood T cells between baseline and week 6. Low levels of normalized T-cell clonal expansion were also shown by some nonresponding patients. Partial responders in the 0.1-3.0 mg/kg groups had among the lowest normalized peripheral clonal expansion, especially among CD8+ T cells.

To sequence the TCRbeta CDR3 region, genomic DNA was isolated from the sorted cells. The immunoSEQ Assay was used for sequencing of TCRbeta CDR3 regions. TCRdb carries this immuneACCESS record with in-frame sequences only. Its versions omit some clonotypes, under half of them owing to an unresolved V gene in the studies checked, with the rest unexplained. The sample contains 45,000 to 70,000 clones, around 88% of them found a single time. Around 1.5% of the sample is taken by the ten largest. Taken from cysteine to phenylalanine, the CDR3 has 14 residues. The CDR3 DNA has 42 bases and is translated from base 1. CDR1 and CDR2 are drawn from the germline V gene (reference sequence): SEHNR, FQNEAQ. Clipping removes 11 bases from V and 5 bases from J, with 11 as the unmatched junction base count.

Here the sequenced sample was CD4+ or CD8+ T cells sorted from blood, taken in a trial of the OX40 agonist ivuxolimab. This sequence originates from an adult with an advanced solid tumor such as melanoma, head and neck, liver or kidney cancer. In this chain, TRBV7-9 is recombined with TRBJ2-3, with TRBD2 matching 9 junction bases. Read as DNA, the sequence is TGTGCCGGGGGCGCGGGAGGGCCGGTAGATACGCAGTATTTT. Its product reads: CAGGAGGPVDTQYF. Full variable domain (CDR3 extended with the reference TRBV7-9 and TRBJ2-3 proteins): DTGVSQNPRHKITKRGQNVTFRCDPISEHNRLYWYRQTLGQGPEFLTYFQNEAQLEKSRLLSDRFSAERPKGSFSTLEIQRTEQGDSAMYLCAGGAGGPVDTQYFGPGTRLTVL.